Following are 17 T cell receptor beta chains from one sample sequenced in a study of human T cells and chemical hapten exposure. Total RNA was isolated from whole blood that had not been fractionated. TCRdb independently ran MiXCR on the 5' RACE reads; one entry per CDR3 protein. The repertoire holds about 81,000 distinct CDR3 sequences, with roughly 8.4% as singletons. These receptors were obtained from a male donor in good health.

The chain carries TRBV5-1 and TRBJ2-3, with 7 bases that match TRBD1. Germline V lookup: CDR1 SGHRS, CDR2 YFSETQ. The CDR3 covers 14 residues. Trimming cost V 4 bases and J 2 bases; bases outside gene matches: 4. The CDR3 is CASSTGQYTDTQYF. The DNA for the CDR3 is TGCGCCAGCAGCACGGGACAGTACACAGATACGCAGTATTTT.

The V and J genes are TRBV19 and TRBJ1-6, with TRBD1 matching 9 bases. Germline CDR1 LNHDA, CDR2 SQIVND (reference sequence). The V segment lost 0 bases and the J segment 10 bases; nucleotides outside the gene matches: 7. The CDR3 has 16 residues. CDR3 residues: CASSIDGGQGRSPLHF. CDR3 DNA sequence: TGTGCCAGTAGTATAGATGGAGGACAGGGGAGGTCACCCCTCCACTTT.

The table lists this clonotype with a few counts. The chain combines TRBV18 with TRBJ1-1; D unclear. Looked up from germline, CDR1 is KGHSH and CDR2 is LQKENI. This CDR3 spans 13 amino acids. The V and J ends lost 1 base and 3 bases respectively, with 6 bases between them. The CDR3 spells CASSPLPHTEAFF. The CDR3, as DNA: TGTGCCAGCTCACCACTACCGCACACTGAAGCTTTCTTT. Using reference TRBV18 and TRBJ1-1 for the parts outside the CDR3, the full variable domain is NAGVMQNPRHLVRRRGQEARLRCSPMKGHSHVYWYRQLPEEGLKFMVYLQKENIIDESGMPKERFSAEFPKEGPSILRIQQVVRGDSAAYFCASSPLPHTEAFFGQGTRLTVV.

This clonotype has just a few counts. The chain uses TRBV6-5 and TRBJ2-7; TRBD1 agrees at 11 bases. The CDR3 is 16 residues long. Trimming cost V 3 bases and J 2 bases; bases outside gene matches: 6. The germline V gene has CDR1 MNHEY and CDR2 SVGAGI. The CDR3 here is CASSYGMGQGAYEQYF. The CDR3 DNA follows: TGTGCCAGCAGTTATGGGATGGGACAGGGGGCCTACGAGCAGTACTTC.

This clonotype was seen only a few times. V and J are TRBV9 and TRBJ2-1; D is possibly TRBD2 (5 bases). Trimming left V 3 bases short and J 2 bases short, with 9 bases between. The CDR3 is made up of 14 amino acids. Germline V gene lookup returns CDR1 SGDLS and CDR2 YYNGEE. The CDR3 sequence: CASSGRLAYNEQFF. CDR3 in DNA: TGTGCCAGCAGCGGGAGGTTGGCCTACAATGAGCAGTTCTTC.

With regard to this clonotype: This clone may be a read error of a much larger clone one base away. V gene TRBV3-1 combines with J gene TRBJ2-3; possibly TRBD2 for D (5 bases). With 1 base removed from V and 4 bases from J, the gap between germline ends came to 12 bases. This CDR3 comprises 15 residues. In germline, CDR1 is LGHDT, CDR2 YNNKEL (reference sequence). CDR3 sequence (DNA): TGTGCCAGCAGCCAAGGGACGTGGGGAGCAGATACGCAGTATTTT. It encodes CASSQGTWGADTQYF.

The V call is TRBV25-1, the J call TRBJ2-7, with a possible D match to TRBD1 (5 bases). Between the trimmed V and J ends, which lost 7 bases and 2 bases, there was a span of 18 bases. CDR1 and CDR2 (germline): MGHDK, SYGVNS. The CDR3 runs 15 residues. The CDR3 DNA follows: TGTGCCAGCATTCCCCCCGACAGTACTACCTACGAGCAGTACTTC. As protein: CASIPPDSTTYEQYF.

This clonotype has at least ten counts. The V gene is TRBV6-5, the J gene TRBJ2-7; D may be TRBD2 (5 bases). The germline V gene has CDR1 MNHEY and CDR2 SVGAGI. Between the trimmed V and J ends, which lost 5 bases and 2 bases, there was a span of 13 bases. The CDR3 spans 14 residues. CDR3 protein: CASSVRGSPYEQYF. Here the CDR3 DNA reads TGTGCCAGCAGTGTGAGAGGGAGCCCCTACGAGCAGTACTTC.

J is TRBJ2-7 and V is TRBV3-1; possibly TRBD2 for D (6 bases). V was pared by 2 bases and J by 2 bases, with 10 bases between. This CDR3 region has 14 residues. Per the germline V gene, CDR1 is LGHDT and CDR2 is YNNKEL (reference sequence). The CDR3, as DNA: TGTGCCAGCAGCCAAACGGGGACTGCCTACGAGCAGTACTTC. Encoded protein: CASSQTGTAYEQYF.

This clonotype was recorded many times. This chain connects TRBV5-1 to TRBJ2-3; 8 bases are shared with TRBD2. Per the germline V gene, CDR1 is SGHRS and CDR2 is YFSETQ. J lost 1 base, V lost 6 bases, and 10 bases had no gene match. This CDR3 has 16 amino acids. CDR3 DNA sequence: TGCGCCAGCACCTCCTACCCAGCGGGAGGCACAGATACGCAGTATTTT. Protein sequence: CASTSYPAGGTDTQYF.

This clonotype was recorded a few times. The chain is built from TRBV19 and TRBJ2-1; D is possibly TRBD1 (6 bases). There are 16 residues in the CDR3. Germline V gives CDR1 LNHDA, CDR2 SQIVND (reference sequence). Trimming took 4 bases from V and 0 from J, leaving 13 bases between them. This chain's CDR3 is CASSTRGRSSYNEQFF. DNA for the CDR3: TGTGCCAGTAGTACCAGGGGTCGGAGCTCCTACAATGAGCAGTTCTTC.

This clonotype occurred many times. This sequence joins TRBV20-1 and TRBJ1-5; 7 bases are shared with TRBD1. The CDR3 length is 12 residues. J lost 5 bases, V lost 6 bases, and 4 bases had no gene match. The germline gives CDR1 DFQATT, CDR2 SNEGSKA (reference sequence). DNA of the CDR3: TGCAGTGCCCTAACAGGGGATCAGCCCCAGCATTTT. Its translation: CSALTGDQPQHF.

This clonotype was recorded many times. The chain couples TRBV20-1 to TRBJ1-2, with D maybe TRBD1 (6 bases). Trimming stripped 6 bases from V and 2 bases from J, with 10 bases between. Germline CDR1 and CDR2: DFQATT and SNEGSKA (reference sequence). CDR3 length: 12 amino acids. The CDR3 coding sequence is TGCAGTGCCATAGGACAGAACTATGGCTACACCTTC. This codes for CSAIGQNYGYTF.

V gene TRBV14 combines with J gene TRBJ2-1; D is perhaps TRBD2 (6 bases). The CDR3 covers 16 residues. The ends were cut back, 0 bases at V and 0 bases at J, with 9 bases in the middle. In germline, CDR1 is SGHDN, CDR2 FVKESK. The CDR3 region is CASSQDASDSYNEQFF. DNA for the CDR3: TGTGCCAGCAGCCAAGATGCTAGCGACTCCTACAATGAGCAGTTCTTC.

This clonotype was observed a handful of times. The DNA for the CDR3 is TGTGCCAGCAGCTTGGGAAGCGACGGACTGAACTATGGCTACACCTTC. This codes for CASSLGSDGLNYGYTF. The J gene is TRBJ1-2, the V gene TRBV5-4; no clear D gene. V gave up 0 bases and J gave up 2 bases, with 14 bases separating them. The CDR3 consists of 16 residues. Germline V gives CDR1 SGHNT, CDR2 YYREEE (reference sequence).

This sequence joins TRBV29-1 and TRBJ2-3, with D possibly matching TRBD1 (6 bases). Trimming cost V 3 bases and J 0 bases, with 16 bases left between them. Germline CDR1 reads SQVTM; CDR2 reads ANQGSEA. The CDR3 is made up of 16 amino acids. CDR3 nucleotide sequence: TGCAGCGTTGAGTCTTCACGGACAGCTAGCACAGATACGCAGTATTTT. Translation: CSVESSRTASTDTQYF.

This clonotype was counted ten times or more. The V gene is TRBV29-1, the J gene TRBJ2-1, with unresolved D. The CDR3 extends over 12 amino acids. Germline V gives CDR1 SQVTM, CDR2 ANQGSEA. V was shortened by 7 bases and J by 4 bases, with 11 bases between the two germline ends. CDR3 coding DNA: TGCAGCGGGAAACTCCTGTACAATGAGCAGTTCTTC. Its protein product is CSGKLLYNEQFF.